Listed here is a single T cell receptor (beta chain). Its antigen is unidentified. The study ran its PCR with 60 Vbeta and 13 Jbeta primers. Here immunoSEQ multiplex PCR was the method, and the copy in TCRdb shows in-frame clones only, minus some. The sample has roughly 250,000 clones; just under 85% are singletons. The data belong to a study of cytomegalovirus exposure and HLA in healthy donors. Study-wide results and caveats: In an earlier analysis, most TCR beta V segments were productive about 87% or about 30% of the time.

Trimming took off 6 bases at V and 4 bases at J, with 6 bases between the two ends. Per the germline V gene, CDR1 is SGHTS and CDR2 is YDEGEE. The CDR3 sequence is 11 residues long. The chain employs TRBV5-8 and TRBJ2-3; D remains ambiguous. The sequencing sample was made of PBMCs. The sequence came from a woman between 35 and 50 years old in good health and CMV-seropositive. CDR3 coding DNA: TGTGCCAGCACCCGGGCAGATACGCAGTATTTT. This sequence encodes CASTRADTQYF.